This T cell receptor (beta chain) was found in a study of CXCR3-negative and CXCR3-positive naive CD8 T cells. The wider study: A total of roughly 140 million TRB reads was generated, with about 1.5 +/- 0.3 million per library.

CD45RO-CCR7+CD27+CD95- characterized naive CD8+ T cells. Looked up from germline, CDR1 is SGHAT and CDR2 is FQNNGV. The CDR3 totals 12 residues. Study-level points and caveats: Between one naive subset and the other, surface CD5 was comparable, and TCR strength was inferred from TRB CDR3 properties.

As to this clonotype: What it recognizes is unknown.

5' RACE that incorporated UMI labels was used to prepare the TRB cDNA libraries. Reanalyzing the 5' RACE reads, TCRdb keeps one entry per CDR3 protein, without DNA. The specimen's table records 100,000 to 150,000 distinct CDR3 sequences. The sequence was obtained from a human donor in good health. Some clones in this sample may be carry-over from other donors' samples. The chain uses TRBV11-2 and TRBJ2-7. The specimen was naive CXCR3- CD8+ T cells from blood. Specified subset: CD45RO-CCR7+CD27+CD95- naive CD8+ T cells lacking CXCR3 (TNR3-). CDR3 sequence: CASSPGPLEQYF.